The following is a T cell receptor beta chain sequence with its context. Its antigen is undetermined. These data are taken from a study of T-cell memory formation after mild COVID-19. Notes on the study in general: The study found balanced CD4/CD8 in clones contracting day 15 to 85 and a CD4+ lean in later expanders. Nothing confirmed that second-wave clones peaking on day 37 were specific for SARS-CoV-2. Contracting clones localized mainly to CM and EM when CD4+ and mainly to EMRA when CD8+.

5'RACE primed at constant segments yielded TCR alpha and TCR beta cDNA libraries bearing sample barcodes and UMIs. TCRdb re-called the 5' RACE reads with MiXCR, one entry per CDR3 protein. Of some 350,000 distinct CDR3 sequences detected, more than 15% appear once; the ten largest clones hold more than 20%. This TCR came from a man younger than 35 who had mild COVID-19 (a few samples of this study predate the infection). Cell type and time point are not known. Sequences were obtained from PBMCs or a T cell subset sorted from them (not recorded which).

The CDR3 DNA follows: TGTGCCACCAGGACAAGTCGGGGGCTGCCAAAGGACGAGCAGTACGTC. Its protein is CATRTSRGLPKDEQYV. The genes are TRBV24-1 and TRBJ2-7; D might be TRBD1 or TRBD2, each matching 6 bases. This CDR3 has 16 residues. Trimming took 7 bases from V and 5 from J, leaving 23 bases between them. The germline CDR1 and CDR2 sequences are KGHDR and SFDVKD.